This T cell receptor beta chain was identified during a study of somatic mutations in cytotoxic T cells in rheumatoid arthritis. Study summary: Peripheral blood samples of roughly 30 ml EDTA were taken from patients directly after diagnosis and before treatment.

Looked up from germline, CDR1 is SGHAT and CDR2 is FQNNGV. The trim removed 5 bases at V and 5 bases at J, leaving 5 bases unmatched. The CDR3 is made up of 14 amino acids. Note on this clone: No antigen is known for it.

Study observations and caveats: Rheumatoid arthritis patients were compared with age-matched healthy controls, and their CD8+ T-cell clonality did not differ significantly.

The repertoire was sequenced with immunoSEQ multiplex PCR; TCRdb's copy has only in-frame clones and lacks some. Among 25,000 to 30,000 clones listed, around 87% were seen once. V usage is TRBV11-2 and J usage is TRBJ2-3; the match to TRBD2 covers 9 bases. Sequencing input: CD8+ T cells sorted from blood. This clonotype was sampled from an adult with rheumatoid arthritis. The CDR3 DNA reads TGTGCCAGCAGCATCATAGCGGGGGAAGATACGCAGTATTTT. It is translated as CASSIIAGEDTQYF.